This T cell receptor beta chain was observed in a study of blood T cells in healthy people across ages. Total RNA was extracted at no less than 5.5 micrograms per sample. This clonotype was seen only a few times. The antigen is not known. Study-level results: There were more naive CD4+ cells and higher diversity in long-lived donors than in aged donors.

V lost 6 bases to trimming and J lost 9 bases; unmatched junction nucleotides: 8. The CDR3 runs 14 residues. The germline CDR1 and CDR2 sequences are SGHTA and FQGTGA. Combining a sample-barcoded 5' primer with a J-beta primer mix, a second PCR ran for about 6 to 12 cycles. Every cDNA molecule bore a tag from a template-switch adaptor containing 12 random nucleotides. Each CDR3 protein is one row after TCRdb ran MiXCR on the 5' RACE reads. The table records hundreds of thousands of distinct CDR3 sequences, around three fifths of them present only once. The receptor comes from a middle-aged man in good health. What was sequenced was blood. This chain uses TRBV7-3 with TRBJ2-1, with 10 nucleotides matching TRBD1. The CDR3: CASRQDRGMGEQFF. DNA for the CDR3: TGTGCCAGCAGGCAGGACAGGGGGATGGGTGAGCAGTTCTTC.